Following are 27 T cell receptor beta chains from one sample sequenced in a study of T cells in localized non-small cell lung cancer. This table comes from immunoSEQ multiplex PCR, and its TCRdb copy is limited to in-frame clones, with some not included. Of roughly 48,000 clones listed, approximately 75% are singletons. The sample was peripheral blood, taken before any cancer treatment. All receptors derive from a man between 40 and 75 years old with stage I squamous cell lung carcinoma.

The chain's CDR3 is CASSTGTGTYTIYF. The CDR3, as DNA: TGTGCCAGCAGTACCGGGACAGGGACATACACCATATATTTT. V and J are TRBV6-5 and TRBJ1-3; 9 bases map to TRBD1. Per germline, CDR1 MNHEY and CDR2 SVGAGI. The CDR3 loop spans 14 amino acids. V dropped 5 bases and J dropped 8; count of bases not matched to a gene: 7.

CDR3 DNA: TGTGCCAGCAGCTTCCGGGACGGCTCCTACGAGCAGTACTTC. It specifies CASSFRDGSYEQYF. The chain carries TRBV7-9 and TRBJ2-7; either TRBD1 or TRBD2 may fit D (5 bases each). CDR3 length: 14 residues. V lost 3 bases and J 0 bases, leaving 9 bases between the germline ends. CDR1 and CDR2 (germline): SEHNR, FQNEAQ (reference sequence).

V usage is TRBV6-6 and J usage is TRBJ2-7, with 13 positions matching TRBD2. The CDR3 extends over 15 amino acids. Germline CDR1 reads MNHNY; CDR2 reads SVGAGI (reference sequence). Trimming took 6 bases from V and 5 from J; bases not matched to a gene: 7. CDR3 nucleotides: TGTGCCAGCAGGGGTTGGACTAGCGGGGGACACGAGCAGTACTTC. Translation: CASRGWTSGGHEQYF.

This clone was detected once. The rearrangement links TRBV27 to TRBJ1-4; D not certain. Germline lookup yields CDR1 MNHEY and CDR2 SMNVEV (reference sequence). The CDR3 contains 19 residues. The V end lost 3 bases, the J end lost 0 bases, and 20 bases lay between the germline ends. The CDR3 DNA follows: TGTGCCAGCAGTTTGCGGGCCCCCGACGTCTCTGCAACTAATGAAAAACTGTTTTTT. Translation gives CASSLRAPDVSATNEKLFF.

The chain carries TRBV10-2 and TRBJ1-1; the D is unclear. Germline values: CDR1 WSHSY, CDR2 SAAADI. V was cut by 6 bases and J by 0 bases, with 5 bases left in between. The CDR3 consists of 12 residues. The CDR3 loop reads CASRPLNTEAFF. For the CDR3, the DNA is TGCGCCAGCAGGCCTTTGAACACTGAAGCTTTCTTT.

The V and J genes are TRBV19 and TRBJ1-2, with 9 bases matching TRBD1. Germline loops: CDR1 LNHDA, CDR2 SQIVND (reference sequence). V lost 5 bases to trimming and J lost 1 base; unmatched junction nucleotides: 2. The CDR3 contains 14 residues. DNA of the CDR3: TGTGCCAGTAGTCCGGACAGGGGTAACTATGGCTACACCTTC. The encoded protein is CASSPDRGNYGYTF.

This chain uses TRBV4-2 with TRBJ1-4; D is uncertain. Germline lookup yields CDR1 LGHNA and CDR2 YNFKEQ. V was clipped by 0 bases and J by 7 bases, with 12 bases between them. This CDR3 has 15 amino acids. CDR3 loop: CASSQDRWRREKLFF. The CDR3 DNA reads TGTGCCAGCAGCCAAGATCGGTGGAGGCGTGAAAAACTGTTTTTT.

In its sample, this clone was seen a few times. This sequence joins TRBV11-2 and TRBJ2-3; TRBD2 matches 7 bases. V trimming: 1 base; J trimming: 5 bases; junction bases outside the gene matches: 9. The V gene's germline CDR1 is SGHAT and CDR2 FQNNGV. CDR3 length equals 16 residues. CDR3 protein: CASSLGGGGPGDTQYF. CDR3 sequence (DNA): TGTGCCAGCAGCTTAGGGGGCGGGGGTCCGGGAGATACGCAGTATTTT.

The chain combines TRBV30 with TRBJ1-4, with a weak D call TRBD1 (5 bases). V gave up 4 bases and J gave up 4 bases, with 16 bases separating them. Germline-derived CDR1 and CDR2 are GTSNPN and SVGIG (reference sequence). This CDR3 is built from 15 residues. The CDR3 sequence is CAWNRRDASNEKLFF. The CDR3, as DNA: TGTGCCTGGAACCGAAGGGACGCTAGTAATGAAAAACTGTTTTTT.

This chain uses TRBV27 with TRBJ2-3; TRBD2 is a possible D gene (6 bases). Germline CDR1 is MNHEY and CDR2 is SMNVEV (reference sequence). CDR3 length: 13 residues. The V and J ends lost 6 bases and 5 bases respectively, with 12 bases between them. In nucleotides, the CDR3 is TGTGCCAGCAGCCTAAACGGGGGAGATACGCAGTATTTT. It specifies CASSLNGGDTQYF.

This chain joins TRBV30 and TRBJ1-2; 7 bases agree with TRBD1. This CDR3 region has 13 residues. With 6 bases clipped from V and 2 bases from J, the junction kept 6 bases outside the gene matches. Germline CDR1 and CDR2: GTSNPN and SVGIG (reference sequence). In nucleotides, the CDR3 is TGTGCCTGCACAGGGGAGGGGAACTATGGCTACACCTTC. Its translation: CACTGEGNYGYTF.

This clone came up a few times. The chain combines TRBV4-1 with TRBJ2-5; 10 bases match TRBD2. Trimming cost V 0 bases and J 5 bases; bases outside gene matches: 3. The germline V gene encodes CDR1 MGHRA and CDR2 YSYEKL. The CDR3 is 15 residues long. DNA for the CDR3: TGCGCCAGCAGCCAAGAAGCGGGGGGGCAGGAGACCCAGTACTTC. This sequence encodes CASSQEAGGQETQYF.

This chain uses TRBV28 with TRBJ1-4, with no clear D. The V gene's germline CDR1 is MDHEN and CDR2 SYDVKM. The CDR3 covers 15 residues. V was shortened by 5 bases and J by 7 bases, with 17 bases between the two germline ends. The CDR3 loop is CASSTPSGMGEKLFF. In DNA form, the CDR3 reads TGTGCCAGCAGTACCCCCTCAGGTATGGGTGAAAAACTGTTTTTT.

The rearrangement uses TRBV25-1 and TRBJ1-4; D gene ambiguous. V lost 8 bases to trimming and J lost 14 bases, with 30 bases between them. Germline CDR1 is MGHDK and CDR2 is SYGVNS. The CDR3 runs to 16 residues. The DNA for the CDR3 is TGTGCCAGCTCCATGGCACGGGCACGGGGAGGGTGTAGGCTGTTTTTT. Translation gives CASSMARARGGCRLFF.

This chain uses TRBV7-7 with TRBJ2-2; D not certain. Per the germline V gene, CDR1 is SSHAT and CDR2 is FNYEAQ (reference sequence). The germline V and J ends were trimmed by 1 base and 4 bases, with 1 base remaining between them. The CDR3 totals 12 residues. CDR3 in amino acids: CASSLVTGELFF. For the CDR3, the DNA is TGTGCCAGCAGCTTAGTCACCGGGGAGCTGTTTTTT.

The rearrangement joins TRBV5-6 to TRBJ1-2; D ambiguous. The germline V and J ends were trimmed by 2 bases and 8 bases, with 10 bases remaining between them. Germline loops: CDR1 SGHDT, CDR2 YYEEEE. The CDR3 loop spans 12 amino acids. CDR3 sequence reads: CASSLAAYGYTF. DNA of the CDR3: TGTGCCAGCAGCTTAGCGGCCTACGGCTACACCTTC.

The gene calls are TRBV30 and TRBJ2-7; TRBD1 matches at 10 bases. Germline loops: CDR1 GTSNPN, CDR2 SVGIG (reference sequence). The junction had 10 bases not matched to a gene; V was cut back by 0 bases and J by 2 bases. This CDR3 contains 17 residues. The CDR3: CAWSVIWGQGSAYEQYF. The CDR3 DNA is TGTGCCTGGAGTGTAATTTGGGGACAGGGGTCGGCCTACGAGCAGTACTTC.

CDR3 DNA sequence: TGCGCCAGCAGCTTGGATCACCCGGGGGGCTCCTACAATGAGCAGTTCTTC. Translated, it gives CASSLDHPGGSYNEQFF. The gene calls are TRBV5-1 and TRBJ2-1; 7 bases align to TRBD2. The CDR3 loop spans 17 amino acids. J gave up 0 bases and V 0 bases, and 6 bases lay outside the gene matches. Germline CDR1 reads SGHRS; CDR2 reads YFSETQ.

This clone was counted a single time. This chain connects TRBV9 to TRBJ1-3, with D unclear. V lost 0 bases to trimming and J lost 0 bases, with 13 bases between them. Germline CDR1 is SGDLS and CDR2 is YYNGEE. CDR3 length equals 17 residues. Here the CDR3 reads CASSVGEPVFSGNTIYF. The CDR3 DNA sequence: TGTGCCAGCAGCGTAGGCGAGCCAGTCTTCTCTGGAAACACCATATATTTT.

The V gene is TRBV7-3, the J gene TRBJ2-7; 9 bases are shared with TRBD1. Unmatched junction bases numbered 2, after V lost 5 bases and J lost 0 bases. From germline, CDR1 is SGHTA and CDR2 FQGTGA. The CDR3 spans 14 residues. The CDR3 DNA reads TGTGCCAGCAGCCCGGACAGGGGCTCCTACGAGCAGTACTTC. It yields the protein CASSPDRGSYEQYF.

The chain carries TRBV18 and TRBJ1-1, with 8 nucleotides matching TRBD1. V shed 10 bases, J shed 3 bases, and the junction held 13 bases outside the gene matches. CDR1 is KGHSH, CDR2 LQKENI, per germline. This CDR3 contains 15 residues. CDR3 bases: TGTGCCACCCTTGACAGGGGAGGAGGGGACACTGAAGCTTTCTTT. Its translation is CATLDRGGGDTEAFF.

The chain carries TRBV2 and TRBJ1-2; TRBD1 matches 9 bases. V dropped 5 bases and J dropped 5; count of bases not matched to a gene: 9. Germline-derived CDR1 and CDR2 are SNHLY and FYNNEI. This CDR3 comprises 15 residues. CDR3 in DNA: TGTGCCAGCAGTCTATACCCCGGGACAGGGTATGGCTACACCTTC. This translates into CASSLYPGTGYGYTF.

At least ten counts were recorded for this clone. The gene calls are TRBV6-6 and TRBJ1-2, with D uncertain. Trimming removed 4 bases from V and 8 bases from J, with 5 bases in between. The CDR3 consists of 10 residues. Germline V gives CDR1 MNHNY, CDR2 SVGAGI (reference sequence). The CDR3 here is CASSSMGYTF. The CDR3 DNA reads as TGTGCCAGCAGTTCAATGGGCTACACCTTC.

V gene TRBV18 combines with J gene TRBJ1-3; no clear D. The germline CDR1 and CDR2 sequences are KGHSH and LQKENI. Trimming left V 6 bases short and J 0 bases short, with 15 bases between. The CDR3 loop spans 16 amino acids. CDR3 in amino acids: CASSVSGRNSGNTIYF. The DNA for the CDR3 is TGTGCCAGCTCCGTCTCGGGCAGAAACTCTGGAAACACCATATATTTT. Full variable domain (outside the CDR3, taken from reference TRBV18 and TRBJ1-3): NAGVMQNPRHLVRRRGQEARLRCSPMKGHSHVYWYRQLPEEGLKFMVYLQKENIIDESGMPKERFSAEFPKEGPSILRIQQVVRGDSAAYFCASSVSGRNSGNTIYFGEGSWLTVV.

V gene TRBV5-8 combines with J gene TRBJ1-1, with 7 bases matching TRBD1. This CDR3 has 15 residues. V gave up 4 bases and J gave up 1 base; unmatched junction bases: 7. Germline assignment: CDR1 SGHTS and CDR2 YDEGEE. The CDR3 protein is CASSPGTAQNTEAFF. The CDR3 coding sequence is TGTGCCAGCAGCCCCGGGACAGCCCAGAACACTGAAGCTTTCTTT.

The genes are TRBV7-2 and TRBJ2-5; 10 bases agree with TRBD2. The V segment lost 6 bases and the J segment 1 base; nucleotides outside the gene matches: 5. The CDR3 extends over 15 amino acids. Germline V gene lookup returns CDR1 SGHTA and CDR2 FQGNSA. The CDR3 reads CASRESGGVQETQYF. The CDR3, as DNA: TGTGCCAGCAGGGAAAGCGGGGGGGTCCAAGAGACCCAGTACTTC. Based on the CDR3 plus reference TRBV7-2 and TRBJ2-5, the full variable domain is GAGVSQSPSNKVTEKGKDVELRCDPISGHTALYWYRQSLGQGLEFLIYFQGNSAPDKSGLPSDRFSAERTGGSVSTLTIQRTQQEDSAVYLCASRESGGVQETQYFGPGTRLLVL.

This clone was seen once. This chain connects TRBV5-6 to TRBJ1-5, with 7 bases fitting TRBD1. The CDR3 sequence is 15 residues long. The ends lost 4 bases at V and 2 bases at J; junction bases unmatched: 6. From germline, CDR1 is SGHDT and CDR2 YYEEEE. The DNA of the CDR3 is TGTGCCAGCAGCCGCGCCGGGACAGGCAATCAGCCCCAGCATTTT. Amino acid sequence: CASSRAGTGNQPQHF.